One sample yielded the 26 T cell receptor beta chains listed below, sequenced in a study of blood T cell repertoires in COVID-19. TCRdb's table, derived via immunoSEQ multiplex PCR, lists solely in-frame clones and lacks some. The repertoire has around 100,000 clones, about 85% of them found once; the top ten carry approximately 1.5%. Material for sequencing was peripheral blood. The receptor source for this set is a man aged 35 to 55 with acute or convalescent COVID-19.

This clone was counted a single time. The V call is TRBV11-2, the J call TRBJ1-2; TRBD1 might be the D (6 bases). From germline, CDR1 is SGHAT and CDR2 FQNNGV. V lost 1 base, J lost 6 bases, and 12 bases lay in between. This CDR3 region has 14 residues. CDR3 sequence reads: CASSLVRGADGYTF. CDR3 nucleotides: TGTGCCAGCAGCTTAGTACGGGGGGCGGATGGCTACACCTTC.

CDR3 sequence (DNA): TGTGCCAGCTCCCCCCTGGTCGGCAGGGGGGCCGGCAGCACCGGGGAGCTGTTTTTT. Protein sequence: CASSPLVGRGAGSTGELFF. The gene calls are TRBV7-9 and TRBJ2-2; perhaps TRBD1 as D (7 bases). The CDR3 consists of 19 residues. V was clipped by 8 bases and J by 4 bases, with 29 bases between them. From germline, CDR1 is SEHNR and CDR2 FQNEAQ (reference sequence). The full variable domain, with the rest looked up from reference TRBV7-9 and TRBJ2-2, is DTGVSQNPRHKITKRGQNVTFRCDPISEHNRLYWYRQTLGQGPEFLTYFQNEAQLEKSRLLSDRFSAERPKGSFSTLEIQRTEQGDSAMYLCASSPLVGRGAGSTGELFFGEGSRLTVL.

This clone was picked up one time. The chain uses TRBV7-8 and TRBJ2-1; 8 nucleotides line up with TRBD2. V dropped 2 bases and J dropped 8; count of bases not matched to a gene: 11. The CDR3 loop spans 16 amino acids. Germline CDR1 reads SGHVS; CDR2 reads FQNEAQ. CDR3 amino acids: CASSLLRGLGADEQFF. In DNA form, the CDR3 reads TGTGCCAGCAGCTTATTAAGGGGACTAGGGGCGGATGAGCAGTTCTTC.

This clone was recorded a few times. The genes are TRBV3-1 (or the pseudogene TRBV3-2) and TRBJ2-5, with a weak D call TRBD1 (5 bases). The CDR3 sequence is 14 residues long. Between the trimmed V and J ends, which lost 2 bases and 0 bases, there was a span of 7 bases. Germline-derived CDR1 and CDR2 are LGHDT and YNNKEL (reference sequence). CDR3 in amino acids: CASSQPGYQETQYF. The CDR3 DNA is TGTGCCAGCAGCCAACCAGGGTACCAAGAGACCCAGTACTTC.

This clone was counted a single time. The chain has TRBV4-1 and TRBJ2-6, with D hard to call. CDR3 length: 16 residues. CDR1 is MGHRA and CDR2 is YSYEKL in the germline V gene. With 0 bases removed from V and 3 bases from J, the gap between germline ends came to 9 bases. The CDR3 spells CASSQDVSFGANVLTF. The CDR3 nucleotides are TGCGCCAGCAGCCAAGATGTGAGCTTTGGGGCCAACGTCCTGACTTTC.

The CDR3 nucleotides are TGTGCCTGGAGTGTACGGAGAGCCCTCAGTGAAAAACTGTTTTTT. It codes for CAWSVRRALSEKLFF. The gene calls are TRBV30 and TRBJ1-4, with D hard to call. In germline, CDR1 is GTSNPN, CDR2 SVGIG (reference sequence). The V and J ends lost 0 bases and 7 bases respectively, with 15 bases between them. The CDR3 extends over 15 amino acids.

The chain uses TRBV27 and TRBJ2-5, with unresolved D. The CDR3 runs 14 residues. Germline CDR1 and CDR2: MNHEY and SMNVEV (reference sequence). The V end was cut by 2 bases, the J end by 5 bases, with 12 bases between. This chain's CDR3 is CASSLGQTPETQYF. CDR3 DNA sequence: TGTGCCAGCAGTTTAGGGCAGACCCCTGAGACCCAGTACTTC.

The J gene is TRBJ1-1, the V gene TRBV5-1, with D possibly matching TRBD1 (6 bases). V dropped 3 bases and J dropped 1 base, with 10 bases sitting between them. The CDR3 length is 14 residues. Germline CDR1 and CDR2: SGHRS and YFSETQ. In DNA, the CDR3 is TGCGCCAGCAGCTCGACAGGACCGAACACTGAAGCTTTCTTT. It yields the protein CASSSTGPNTEAFF. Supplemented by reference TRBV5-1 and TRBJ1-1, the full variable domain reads KAGVTQTPRYLIKTRGQQVTLSCSPISGHRSVSWYQQTPGQGLQFLFEYFSETQRNKGNFPGRFSGRQFSNSRSEMNVSTLELGDSALYLCASSSTGPNTEAFFGQGTRLTVV.

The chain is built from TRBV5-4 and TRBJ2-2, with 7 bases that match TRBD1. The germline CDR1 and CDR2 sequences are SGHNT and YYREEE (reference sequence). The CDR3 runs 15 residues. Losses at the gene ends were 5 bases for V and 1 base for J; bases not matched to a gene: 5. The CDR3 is CASRPGQVNTGELFF. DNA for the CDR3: TGTGCCAGCAGACCCGGACAGGTGAACACCGGGGAGCTGTTTTTT.

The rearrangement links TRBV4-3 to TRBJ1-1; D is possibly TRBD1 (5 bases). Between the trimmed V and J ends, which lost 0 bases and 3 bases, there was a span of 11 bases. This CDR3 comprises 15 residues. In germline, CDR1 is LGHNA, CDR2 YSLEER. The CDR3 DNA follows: TGCGCCAGCAGCCAAGACGACAGACGATACACTGAAGCTTTCTTT. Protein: CASSQDDRRYTEAFF.

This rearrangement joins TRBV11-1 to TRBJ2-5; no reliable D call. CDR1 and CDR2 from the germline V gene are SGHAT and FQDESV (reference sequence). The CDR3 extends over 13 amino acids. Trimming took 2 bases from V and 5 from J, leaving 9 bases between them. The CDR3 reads CASSLSPAETQYF. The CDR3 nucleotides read TGTGCCAGCAGCTTATCCCCCGCGGAGACCCAGTACTTC.

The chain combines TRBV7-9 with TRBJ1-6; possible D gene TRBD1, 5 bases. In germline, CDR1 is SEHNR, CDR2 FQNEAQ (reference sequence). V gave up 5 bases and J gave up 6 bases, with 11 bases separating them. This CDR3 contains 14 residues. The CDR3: CASSEDTVNSPLHF. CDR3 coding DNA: TGTGCCAGCAGCGAGGACACGGTTAATTCACCCCTCCACTTT. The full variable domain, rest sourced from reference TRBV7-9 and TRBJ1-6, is DTGVSQNPRHKITKRGQNVTFRCDPISEHNRLYWYRQTLGQGPEFLTYFQNEAQLEKSRLLSDRFSAERPKGSFSTLEIQRTEQGDSAMYLCASSEDTVNSPLHFGNGTRLTVT.

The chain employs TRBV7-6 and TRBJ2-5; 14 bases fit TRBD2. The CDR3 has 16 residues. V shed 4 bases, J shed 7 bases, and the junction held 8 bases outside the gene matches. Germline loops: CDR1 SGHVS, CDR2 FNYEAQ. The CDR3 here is CASSSGLAGGHRTQYF. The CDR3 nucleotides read TGTGCCAGCAGCTCCGGACTAGCGGGGGGTCATAGGACCCAGTACTTC.

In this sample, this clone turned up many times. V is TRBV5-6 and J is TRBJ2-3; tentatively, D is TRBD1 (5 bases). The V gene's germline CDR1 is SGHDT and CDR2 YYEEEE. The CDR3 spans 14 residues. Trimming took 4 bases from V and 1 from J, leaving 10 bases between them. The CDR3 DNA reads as TGTGCCAGCAGCCTCAGGGCCGGCACAGATACGCAGTATTTT. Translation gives CASSLRAGTDTQYF.

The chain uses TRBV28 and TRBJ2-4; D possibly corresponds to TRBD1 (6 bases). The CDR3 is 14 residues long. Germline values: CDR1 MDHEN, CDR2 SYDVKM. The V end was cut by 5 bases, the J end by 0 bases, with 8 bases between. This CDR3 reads CASSTTGAKNIQYF. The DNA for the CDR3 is TGTGCCAGCAGTACGACAGGAGCCAAAAACATTCAGTACTTC.

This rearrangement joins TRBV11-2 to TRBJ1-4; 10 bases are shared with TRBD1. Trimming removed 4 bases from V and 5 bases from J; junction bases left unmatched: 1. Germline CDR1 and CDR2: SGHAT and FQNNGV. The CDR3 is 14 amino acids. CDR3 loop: CASSWGQGNEKLFF. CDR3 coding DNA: TGTGCCAGCAGCTGGGGACAGGGGAATGAAAAACTGTTTTTT.

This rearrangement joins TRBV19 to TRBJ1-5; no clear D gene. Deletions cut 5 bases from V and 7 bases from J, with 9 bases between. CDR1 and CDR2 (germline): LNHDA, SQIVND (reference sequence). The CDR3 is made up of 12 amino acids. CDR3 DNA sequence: TGTGCCAGTAGTCCCATAGCGCAGCCCCAGCATTTT. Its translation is CASSPIAQPQHF.

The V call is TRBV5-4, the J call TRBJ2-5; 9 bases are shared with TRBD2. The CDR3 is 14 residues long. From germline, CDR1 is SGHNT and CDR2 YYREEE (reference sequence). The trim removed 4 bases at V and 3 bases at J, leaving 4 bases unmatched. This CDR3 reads CASSRGGAKETQYF. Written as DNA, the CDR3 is TGTGCCAGCAGCCGCGGGGGGGCAAAAGAGACCCAGTACTTC.

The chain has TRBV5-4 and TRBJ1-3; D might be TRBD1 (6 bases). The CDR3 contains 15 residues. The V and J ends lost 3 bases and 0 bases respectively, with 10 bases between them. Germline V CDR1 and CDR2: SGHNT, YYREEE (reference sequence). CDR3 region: CASSSRTDSGNTIYF. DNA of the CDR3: TGTGCCAGCAGCTCAAGGACAGACTCTGGAAACACCATATATTTT.

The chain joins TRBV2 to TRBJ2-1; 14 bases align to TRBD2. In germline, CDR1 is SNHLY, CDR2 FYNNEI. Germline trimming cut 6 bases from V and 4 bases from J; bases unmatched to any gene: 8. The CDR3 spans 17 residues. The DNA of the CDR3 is TGTGCCAGCAGGGGGACTAGCGGGGGAGGCGTGTACAATGAGCAGTTCTTC. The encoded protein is CASRGTSGGGVYNEQFF.

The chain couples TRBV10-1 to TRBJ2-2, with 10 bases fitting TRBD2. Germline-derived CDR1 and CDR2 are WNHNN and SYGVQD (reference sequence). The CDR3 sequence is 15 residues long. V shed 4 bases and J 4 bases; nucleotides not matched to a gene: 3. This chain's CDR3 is CASSAAGGPTGELFF. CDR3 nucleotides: TGCGCCAGCAGTGCAGCGGGAGGGCCCACCGGGGAGCTGTTTTTT.

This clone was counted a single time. Here the CDR3 DNA reads TGTGCCAGCAGCTTAAGACTAGCGGGAGGGGGTAATGAGCAGTTCTTC. As protein: CASSLRLAGGGNEQFF. The chain uses TRBV7-2 and TRBJ2-1; the match to TRBD2 covers 14 bases. J was trimmed by 7 bases and V by 2 bases; bases with no gene match: 4. The CDR3 loop spans 16 amino acids. CDR1 is SGHTA and CDR2 is FQGNSA in the germline V gene.

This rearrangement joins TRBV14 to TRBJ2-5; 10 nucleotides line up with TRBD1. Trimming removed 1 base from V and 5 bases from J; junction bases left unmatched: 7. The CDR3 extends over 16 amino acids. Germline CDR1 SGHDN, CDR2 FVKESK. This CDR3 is CASSQAGTGAWETQYF. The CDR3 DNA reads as TGTGCCAGCAGCCAAGCTGGGACAGGGGCTTGGGAGACCCAGTACTTC.

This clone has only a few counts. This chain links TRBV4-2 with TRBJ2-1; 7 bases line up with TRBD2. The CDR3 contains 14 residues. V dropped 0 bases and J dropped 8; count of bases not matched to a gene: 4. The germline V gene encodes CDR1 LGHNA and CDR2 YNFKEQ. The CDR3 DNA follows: TGTGCCAGCAGCCAAGATCTAGCGGCGGATGAGCAGTTCTTC. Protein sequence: CASSQDLAADEQFF.

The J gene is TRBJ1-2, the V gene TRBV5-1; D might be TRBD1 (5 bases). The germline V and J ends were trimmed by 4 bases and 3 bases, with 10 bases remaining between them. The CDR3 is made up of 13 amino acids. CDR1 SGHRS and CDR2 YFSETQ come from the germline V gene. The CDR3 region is CASSRGQDYGYTF. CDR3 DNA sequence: TGCGCCAGCAGCAGAGGACAAGACTATGGCTACACCTTC.

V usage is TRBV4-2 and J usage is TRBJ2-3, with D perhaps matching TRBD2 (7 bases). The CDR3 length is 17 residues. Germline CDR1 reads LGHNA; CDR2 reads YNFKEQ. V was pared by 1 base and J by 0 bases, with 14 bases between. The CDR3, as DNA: TGTGCCAGCAGCCAAGGGGGGCGGGGGATTAGCACAGATACGCAGTATTTT. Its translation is CASSQGGRGISTDTQYF.